This section outlines one TCR beta chain sequence together with its context. Its matching antigen is unknown. The source of the sample is a study of OX40 agonist ivuxolimab in advanced cancers. Broader study findings: Clonal expansion among partial responders at 0.1-3.0 mg/kg ranked near the lowest. Doses of 0.1 to 3.0 mg/kg were accompanied by clonal expansion of CD4+ and CD8+ blood T cells by week 6.

Method: immunoSEQ multiplex PCR; TCRdb's copy keeps in-frame clones and lacks some. The table lists tens of thousands of clones, about 85% of them singletons. The length of the CDR3 is 11 residues. Germline V gene lookup returns CDR1 SGHKS and CDR2 YYEKEE (reference sequence). V shed 3 bases, J shed 15 bases, and the junction held 4 bases outside the gene matches. Autoimmune disease history or systemic immunosuppression meant exclusion. V gene TRBV5-5 combines with J gene TRBJ2-1; 9 nucleotides agree with TRBD1. This TCR derives from an adult with an advanced solid tumor such as melanoma, head and neck, liver or kidney cancer. Sequenced material: CD4+ or CD8+ T cells sorted from blood, taken in a trial of the OX40 agonist ivuxolimab. CDR3 sequence: CASSSDRGWFF. The CDR3 nucleotides read TGTGCCAGCAGCTCGGACAGGGGATGGTTCTTC.